Sequencing of this T cell receptor beta chain was carried out in a study of blood T cell repertoires in COVID-19. CDR1 LNHDA and CDR2 SQIVND come from the germline V gene (reference sequence). Trimming shortened V by 7 bases and J by 8 bases, and 11 bases separated the two germline ends. The CDR3 runs 12 residues. In the original workflow: It was from reference gene primer amplification that nucleated cell counts were estimated. Only in-frame clones appear in the TCRdb table, and some are missing; sequencing was by immunoSEQ multiplex PCR. For V, J and clone size, that table is used; D and trimming come from the DNA. The sample carries tens of thousands of clones, under 90% recorded once.

The chain couples TRBV19 to TRBJ1-4; no definite D call. The TCR originated in a human donor in a cohort sampled during active COVID-19. Sequenced sample: peripheral blood. CDR3 nucleotide sequence: TGTGCCAGTAACATGGTAGCGGAAAAACTGTTTTTT. This translates into CASNMVAEKLFF.